The clone carrying this T cell receptor beta chain was counted once. Its antigen remains unidentified. This CDR3 comprises 14 residues. The germline CDR1 and CDR2 sequences are KGHSH and LQKENI. Trimming took 1 base from V and 4 from J, leaving 7 bases between them. Both 60 Vbeta primers and 13 Jbeta primers went into the PCR. Methods used by the authors: About 10 million shared chains were among about 80 million unique TCR beta chains counted in a later analysis. Method: immunoSEQ multiplex PCR; TCRdb's copy keeps in-frame clones and lacks some. Clone size and the V and J calls come from that table; the DNA yielded D and trimming. The profile shows under 200,000 clones, 65% to 90% of them singletons. The data stem from a study of cytomegalovirus exposure and HLA in healthy donors. Findings of the study overall: High sensitivity and specificity were reportedly achieved when the classifier diagnosed cytomegalovirus status. Analysis performed later showed TCR beta chains linked to HLA being more clonally expanded than equally common others. TCR beta chain V- and J-gene trimming was linked, in a later analysis, to a missense variant in DCLRE1C.

The V gene is TRBV18, the J gene TRBJ1-4, with D unclear. The specimen was PBMCs. The origin of this receptor is a man aged 45-60 years in good health and CMV-seropositive. The CDR3 protein is CASSPLEGNEKLFF. In DNA, the CDR3 is TGTGCCAGCTCACCACTGGAGGGTAATGAAAAACTGTTTTTT.